Listed here is a single T cell receptor (beta chain). Its antigen is currently not known. It has no much larger one-base neighbor in the sample; base qualities were not kept. This specimen belongs to a study of CD8+ T cells in alopecia areata (dated by TCRdb to 2016 to 2019). In terms of the full investigation: The treated patients, all with moderate-to-severe alopecia areata, were enrolled in an open-label pilot trial of oral tofacitinib given at 5 to 10 mg twice daily. Patients stayed on tofacitinib for 6 to 18 months and then had 6 months of follow-up off drug so that delayed response and recurrence could be assessed. In both human patients and the C3H/HeJ mouse model, the study applied high-throughput TCRbeta sequencing to look at T cell clonal expansion in alopecia areata. On the human side, TCRbeta sequencing was run on scalp tissue and on sorted CD4+ and CD8+ peripheral blood T cells from healthy controls and from alopecia areata patients with either patchy or totalis/universalis disease. Patients on tofacitinib were biopsied at baseline and after 4 and 24 weeks of treatment, and several of the patients also had a later scalp biopsy. Scalp clonality was compared among normal scalp (n=4), patchy alopecia areata scalp (n=8), and alopecia totalis/universalis scalp (n=8). RNA was extracted with the PAXgene miRNA kit for fixed scalp, the miRNeasy kit for PBMCs, and the RNeasy kit for mouse skin. immunoSEQ multiplex PCR using 35 Vbeta forward primers and 13 Jbeta reverse primers was used to amplify TCRbeta CDR3 regions.

Study-wide findings and limitations: Unlike mouse skin, where gammadelta T cells dominate, normal human skin contains resident alphabeta T cells that get sequenced too, which complicates analysis of the scalp TCR repertoire. Lesional scalp, especially in alopecia totalis/universalis, showed higher clonality and more expanded CD8+ clones than normal scalp, suggesting antigenic drive. Compared with mice, TCR sequences shared between patients were less clear, possibly partly because of HLA diversity across the patient population.

The protocol used for the library was the immunoSEQ multiplex PCR assay. RNA was extracted from all samples and reverse transcribed into cDNA, which served as template for TCR sequencing. SuperScript III was used for first-strand cDNA synthesis, primed with a 2:1 mix of oligo-dT and random hexamers. A synthetic immune receptor repertoire was used to measure amplification bias, and any remaining bias was corrected computationally. For the original study's pipeline: Raw reads were preprocessed to remove errors, and CDR3 was defined according to IMGT conventions as the region from the conserved cysteine to phenylalanine. Clonality was calculated as 1 minus Shannon entropy normalized by log2 of the number of productive unique TCRs. CD4 or CD8 identity of scalp clones was inferred by cross-referencing scalp TCRbeta sequences with sorted blood CD4 and CD8 repertoires. This is the immuneACCESS table as TCRdb keeps it, with only in-frame sequences that have V and J called. A part of the clones is gone; compared with another copy, unresolved V genes explain less than half, and the rest is unexplained. Clone size and the V and J calls come from that table; the DNA yielded D and trimming. This sample gives some 99,000 clones in total; about 45% of them show up just once. Clones ranked in the top ten supply around 0.8% of the sample.

Lesional scalp punch biopsies and peripheral blood were collected from alopecia areata patients. PBMCs were isolated by density centrifugation and stained for CD3, CD4 and CD8, and CD4+ and CD8+ T cells were sorted on a FACSAria. This receptor was identified in a human donor with alopecia areata. The sequenced sample consisted of CD4+ T cells sorted from blood.

The CDR3 in this case is CSAEISSPPYEQYF. The nucleotide sequence reads as follows: TGCAGCGCGGAAATTAGCAGTCCCCCCTACGAGCAGTACTTC. The chain joins TRBV29-1 to TRBJ2-7; no D gene is confidently identified. From the cysteine through the phenylalanine, the CDR3 covers 14 amino acids. Only CDR3 DNA remains: 42 bases, in frame from the first base. The germline V gene supplies CDR1 SQVTM and CDR2 ANQGSEA. V sheds 7 bases and J sheds 2 bases, leaving 18 bases between their ends.